This T cell receptor (beta chain) was documented in a study of blood T cell repertoires in COVID-19. Across the whole study: Acute and convalescent COVID-19 samples came from the United States, Italy and Spain. The analysed material was cDNA or gDNA that came from T cells, B-cell-depleted T cells, or PBMCs.

Original data processing: Estimation of nucleated cell counts was performed using reference gene primer amplification. The method was immunoSEQ multiplex PCR; TCRdb's version includes in-frame clones alone and lacks a portion of them. V, J and clone size derive from that table, while D and trimming were established from the DNA sequence. This sample has about 150,000 clones, with 87% found just once. The CDR3 sequence is 13 residues long. V gave up 6 bases and J gave up 6 bases, with 15 bases separating them. Germline loops: CDR1 SGDLS, CDR2 YYNGEE. The rearrangement uses TRBV9 and TRBJ1-2, with TRBD1 as a possible D gene (5 bases). Sample: peripheral blood. The sequence was collected from a woman between 45 and 60 years old with acute or convalescent COVID-19. Here the CDR3 DNA reads TGTGCCAGCACACTCAGTGGAGGGGATGGCTACACCTTC. Amino acids: CASTLSGGDGYTF.